This T cell receptor (beta chain) was recorded in a study of CD8+CD57+ T cells in acquired aplastic anemia. Background on the study: Sorted CD4+ and CD8+ cells yielded around 3 ug of DNA on average.

Remarks on this clonotype: Its antigen is currently unknown.

Study findings and constraints: Patients did not significantly differ from controls in CD8+ Simpson's diversity.

The CDR3 runs to 14 residues. Looked up from germline, CDR1 is SQVTM and CDR2 is ANQGSEA. The V and J ends lost 5 bases and 2 bases respectively, with 16 bases between them. Genomic DNA served as template for TCR beta VDJ and CDR3 profiling. TCRdb passed the reads through MiXCR, listing each CDR3 protein once. The table lists hundreds of thousands of distinct CDR3 sequences, about two thirds of them singletons. The sequenced material came from sorted CD4+, CD8+, or CD8+CD57+ T cells (not recorded which) from PBMCs. The V gene is TRBV29-1, the J gene TRBJ2-7; D is ambiguous. This receptor was obtained from a human donor in good health, serving as a control. CDR3 sequence (DNA): TGCAGCGTTATTATAGGGCTCCGTGCCTACGAGCAGTACTTC. This translates into CSVIIGLRAYEQYF.